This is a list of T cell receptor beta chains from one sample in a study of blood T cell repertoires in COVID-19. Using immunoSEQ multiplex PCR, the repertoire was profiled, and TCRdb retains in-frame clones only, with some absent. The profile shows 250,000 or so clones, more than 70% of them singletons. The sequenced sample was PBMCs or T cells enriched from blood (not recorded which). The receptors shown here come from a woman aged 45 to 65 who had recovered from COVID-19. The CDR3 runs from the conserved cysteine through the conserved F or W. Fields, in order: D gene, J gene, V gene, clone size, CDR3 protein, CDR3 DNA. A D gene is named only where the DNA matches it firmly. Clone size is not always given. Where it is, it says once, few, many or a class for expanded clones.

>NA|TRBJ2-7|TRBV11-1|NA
CASSLVAGRTYEQYF
TGTGCCAGCAGCTTAGTCGCTGGCAGGACCTACGAGCAGTACTTC
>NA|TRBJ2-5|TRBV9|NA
CASSVGPGLQGESQYF
TGTGCCAGCAGCGTAGGACCAGGTCTGCAGGGCGAGTCCCAGTACTTC
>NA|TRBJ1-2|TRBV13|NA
CASSLQNYGYTF
TGTGCCAGCAGCTTACAAAACTATGGCTACACCTTC
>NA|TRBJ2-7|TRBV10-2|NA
CATLGGYEQYF
TGCGCCACCTTAGGGGGCTACGAGCAGTACTTC
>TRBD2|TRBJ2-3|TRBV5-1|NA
CASSLGSGGTTDTQYF
TGCGCCAGCAGCTTGGGAAGCGGGGGGACAACAGATACGCAGTATTTT
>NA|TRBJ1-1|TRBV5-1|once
CASSSGHTTLNTEAFF
TGCGCCAGCAGCTCCGGACACACTACATTGAACACTGAAGCTTTCTTT
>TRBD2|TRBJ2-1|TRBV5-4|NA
CASSYGGRGNNEQFF
TGTGCCAGCAGCTACGGCGGGAGGGGAAACAATGAGCAGTTCTTC
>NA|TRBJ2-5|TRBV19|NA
CASSILGAAETQYF
TGTGCCAGTAGTATTCTTGGGGCAGCGGAGACCCAGTACTTC
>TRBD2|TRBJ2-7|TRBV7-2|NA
CASSSRTSDSYEQYF
TGTGCCAGCAGCTCCAGGACTAGCGACTCCTACGAGCAGTACTTC
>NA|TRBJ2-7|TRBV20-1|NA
CSASSRVGEQYF
TGCAGTGCTAGTTCCAGGGTGGGCGAGCAGTACTTC
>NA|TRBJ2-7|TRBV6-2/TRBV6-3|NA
CASSFRGSSYEQYF
TGTGCCAGCAGTTTTAGAGGGAGCTCCTACGAGCAGTACTTC
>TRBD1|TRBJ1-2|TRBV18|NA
CASSPPSRTGVSGYTF
TGTGCCAGCTCACCACCCTCGCGGACAGGAGTTTCTGGCTACACCTTC
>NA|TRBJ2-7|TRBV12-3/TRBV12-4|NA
CASSLASVDEQYF
TGTGCCAGCAGTTTAGCCTCTGTCGACGAGCAGTACTTC
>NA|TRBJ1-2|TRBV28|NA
CASSLDSNYGYTF
TGTGCCAGCAGTTTAGACAGTAACTATGGCTACACCTTC
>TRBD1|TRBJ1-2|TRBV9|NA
CASSVDLGTGPYTF
TGTGCCAGCAGCGTAGACCTCGGGACAGGGCCCTACACCTTC
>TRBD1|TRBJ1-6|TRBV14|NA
CASSKDRRYNSPLHF
TGTGCCAGCAGCAAGGACAGGCGGTATAATTCACCCCTCCACTTT
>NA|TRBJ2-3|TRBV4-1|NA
CASSQAAGTRTDTQYF
TGCGCCAGCAGCCAAGCGGCCGGGACTCGAACAGATACGCAGTATTTT
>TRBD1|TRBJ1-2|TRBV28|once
CASRVQGFYGYTF
TGTGCCAGCAGGGTACAGGGGTTCTATGGCTACACCTTC
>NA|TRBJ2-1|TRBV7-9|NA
CASSLTSEQFF
TGTGCCAGCAGCTTAACGAGTGAGCAGTTCTTC
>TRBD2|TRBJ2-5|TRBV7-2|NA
CASSPGLAGVETQYF
TGTGCCAGCAGCCCGGGACTAGCGGGGGTAGAGACCCAGTACTTC
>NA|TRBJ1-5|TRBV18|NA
CASSPGAGNQPQHF
TGTGCCAGCTCACCAGGTGCGGGGAATCAGCCCCAGCATTTT
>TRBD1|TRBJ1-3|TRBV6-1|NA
CASSEPGQGTGNTIYF
TGTGCCAGCAGTGAACCCGGACAGGGAACTGGAAACACCATATATTTT
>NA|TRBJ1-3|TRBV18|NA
CASRQGNSGNTIYF
TGTGCCAGCAGGCAGGGAAACTCTGGAAACACCATATATTTT
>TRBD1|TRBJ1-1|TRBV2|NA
CASAGQLPEAFF
TGTGCCAGCGCGGGACAGCTACCTGAAGCTTTCTTT
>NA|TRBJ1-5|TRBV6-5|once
CASRTGGTGNQPQHF
TGTGCCAGCCGGACGGGGGGCACGGGCAATCAGCCCCAGCATTTT
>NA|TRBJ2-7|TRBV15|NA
CATSRGRSGTKIRAYEQYF
TGTGCCACCAGCAGAGGCCGCTCCGGGACAAAAATTCGGGCCTACGAGCAGTACTTC
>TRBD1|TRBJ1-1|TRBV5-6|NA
CASSWTGVMSTEAFF
TGTGCCAGCAGCTGGACAGGGGTAATGAGCACTGAAGCTTTCTTT
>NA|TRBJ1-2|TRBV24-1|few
CATSDFFSGYTF
TGTGCCACCAGTGATTTTTTCTCCGGCTACACCTTC
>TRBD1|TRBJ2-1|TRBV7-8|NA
CASSLSPDRGGYNEQFF
TGTGCCAGCAGCTTATCCCCGGACAGGGGGGGATACAATGAGCAGTTCTTC
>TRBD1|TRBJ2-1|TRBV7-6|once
CASSLDRGRGPAHDEQFF
TGTGCCAGCAGCTTGGACAGGGGGCGAGGTCCGGCACATGATGAGCAGTTCTTC
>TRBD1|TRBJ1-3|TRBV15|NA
CATSRVKGQPIGNTIYF
TGTGCCACCAGCAGAGTTAAGGGACAGCCCATTGGAAACACCATATATTTT
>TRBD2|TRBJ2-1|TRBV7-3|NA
CASSRTSGTEQFF
TGTGCCAGCAGCAGGACTAGCGGGACTGAGCAGTTCTTC
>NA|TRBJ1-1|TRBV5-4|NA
CASSFDINTEAFF
TGTGCCAGCAGCTTTGACATAAACACTGAAGCTTTCTTT
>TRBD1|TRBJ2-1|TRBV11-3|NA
CASRPGQRMVNEQFF
TGTGCCAGCCGTCCGGGACAGCGAATGGTTAATGAGCAGTTCTTC
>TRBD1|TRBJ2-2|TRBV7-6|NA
CASSLNRGPRRTGELFF
TGTGCCAGCAGCTTGAACAGGGGCCCCCGCCGCACCGGGGAGCTGTTTTTT
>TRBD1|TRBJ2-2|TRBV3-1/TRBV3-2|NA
CASSQEHRGGTGELFF
TGTGCCAGCAGCCAAGAACACAGGGGCGGGACCGGGGAGCTGTTTTTT
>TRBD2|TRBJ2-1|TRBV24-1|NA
CATRGLGLAADEQFF
TGTGCCACCAGAGGGCTAGGACTAGCCGCAGATGAGCAGTTCTTC
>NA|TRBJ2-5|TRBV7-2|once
CASSLGSGLQETQYF
TGTGCCAGCAGCTTAGGCTCTGGTCTACAAGAGACCCAGTACTTC
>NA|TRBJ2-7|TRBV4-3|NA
CASSQDISAYEQYF
TGCGCCAGCAGCCAAGATATTTCCGCCTACGAGCAGTACTTC
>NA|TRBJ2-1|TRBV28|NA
CASLEGGRGYNEQFF
TGTGCCAGTCTCGAGGGAGGTAGGGGTTACAATGAGCAGTTCTTC
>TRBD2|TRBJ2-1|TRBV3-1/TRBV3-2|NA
CASSQEGLAGNNEQFF
TGTGCCAGCAGCCAAGAGGGTCTAGCGGGTAACAATGAGCAGTTCTTC
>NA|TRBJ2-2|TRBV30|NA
CAWRSTGELFF
TGTGCCTGGAGGTCGACCGGGGAGCTGTTTTTT
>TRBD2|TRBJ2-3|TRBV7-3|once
CATSSGGKTDTQYF
TGTGCCACCTCTAGCGGGGGGAAAACAGATACGCAGTATTTT
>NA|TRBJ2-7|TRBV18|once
CASTSDTLTYEQYF
TGTGCCAGCACGAGTGACACTCTAACCTACGAGCAGTACTTC
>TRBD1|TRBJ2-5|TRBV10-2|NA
CASNEQGALETQYF
TGCGCCAGCAACGAGCAGGGGGCTCTTGAGACCCAGTACTTC
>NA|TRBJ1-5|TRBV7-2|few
CASSLAGTSNQPQHF
TGTGCCAGCAGCTTGGCCGGGACAAGCAATCAGCCCCAGCATTTT